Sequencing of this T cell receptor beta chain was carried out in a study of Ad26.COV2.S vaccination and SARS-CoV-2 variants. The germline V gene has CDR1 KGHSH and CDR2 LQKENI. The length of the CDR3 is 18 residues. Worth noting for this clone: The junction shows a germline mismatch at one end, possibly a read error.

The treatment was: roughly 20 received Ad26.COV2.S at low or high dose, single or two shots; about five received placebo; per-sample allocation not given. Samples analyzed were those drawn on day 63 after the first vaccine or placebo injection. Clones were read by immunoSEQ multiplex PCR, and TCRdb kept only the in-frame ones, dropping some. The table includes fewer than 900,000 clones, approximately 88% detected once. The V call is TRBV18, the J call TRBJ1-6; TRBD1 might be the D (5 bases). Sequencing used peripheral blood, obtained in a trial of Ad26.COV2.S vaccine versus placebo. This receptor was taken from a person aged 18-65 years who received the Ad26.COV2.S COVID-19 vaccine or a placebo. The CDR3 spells CASSPGTSIISYNSTLHF. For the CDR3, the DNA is TGTGCCAGCTCGCCCGGGACGTCGATAATCTCCTATAATTCAACCCTCCACTTT.